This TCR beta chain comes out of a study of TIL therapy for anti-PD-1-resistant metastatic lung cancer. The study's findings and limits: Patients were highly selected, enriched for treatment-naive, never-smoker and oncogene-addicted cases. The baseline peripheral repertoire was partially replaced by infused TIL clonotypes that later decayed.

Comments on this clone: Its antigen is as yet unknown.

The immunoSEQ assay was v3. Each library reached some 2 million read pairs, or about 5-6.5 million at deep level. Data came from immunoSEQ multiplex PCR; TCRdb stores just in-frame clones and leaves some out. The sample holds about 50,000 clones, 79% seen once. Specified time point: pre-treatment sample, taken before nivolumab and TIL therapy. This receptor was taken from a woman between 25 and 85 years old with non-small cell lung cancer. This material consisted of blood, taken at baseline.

CDR3 protein: CASSPHAGGMNTEAFF. Here the CDR3 DNA reads TGTGCCAGCAGCCCCCACGCGGGTGGCATGAACACTGAAGCTTTCTTT. The chain employs TRBV7-2 and TRBJ1-1; no clear D. The CDR3 loop spans 16 amino acids. Germline-derived CDR1 and CDR2 are SGHTA and FQGNSA. The V gene lost 5 bases and the J gene lost 0 bases, with 16 bases spanning the gap.